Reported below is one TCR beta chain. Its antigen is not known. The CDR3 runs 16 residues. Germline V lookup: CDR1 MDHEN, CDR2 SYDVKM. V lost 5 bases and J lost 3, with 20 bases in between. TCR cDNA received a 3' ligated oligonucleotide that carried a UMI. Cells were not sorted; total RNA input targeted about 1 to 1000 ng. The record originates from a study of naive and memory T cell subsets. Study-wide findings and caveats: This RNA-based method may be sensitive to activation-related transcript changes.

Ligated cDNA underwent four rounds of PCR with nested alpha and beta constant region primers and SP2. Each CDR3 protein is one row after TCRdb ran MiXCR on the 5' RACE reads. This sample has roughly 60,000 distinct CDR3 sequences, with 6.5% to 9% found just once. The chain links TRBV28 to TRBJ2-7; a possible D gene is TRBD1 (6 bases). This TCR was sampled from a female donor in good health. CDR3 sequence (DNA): TGTGCCAGCAGTACCCCGGGACACTTATCGATCTACGAGCAGTACTTC. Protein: CASSTPGHLSIYEQYF.